This T cell receptor beta chain came from a study of blood T cell repertoires in COVID-19 (dated by TCRdb to between 2020 and 2021). General notes on the study: Samples covering the acute and convalescent phases of COVID-19 were provided by collaborators in the United States, Italy and Spain. The material from the prospective study consisted of cDNA or gDNA derived from T cells, B-cell-depleted T cells, or PBMCs. Deeply sampled blood TCRbeta repertoires from subjects exposed to, actively infected with, or recovered from COVID-19 were included in the dataset. The repertoires were made available in a free public database intended to serve as a resource for research on the immune response to SARS-CoV-2. The samples were drawn from the first 160 participants of the ongoing ImmuneRACE study and from some 1,300 subjects provided by 6 global collaborators. Sample metadata almost always included a de-identified subject ID, COVID-19 status, age in years and sex. HLA class I and class II types, where available, came from metadata supplied by the sample provider rather than from assay-based typing.

Whole blood was collected in K2EDTA tubes by collaborating institutions according to the institutions' own protocols. Collaborator samples were shipped for TCRbeta analysis as frozen whole blood, isolated PBMCs, or DNA extracted from either sample type. Concerning this clone: There is no known antigen for this receptor. The record has no base qualities; no much larger clone is one base away.

Study-level results and caveats: The amount of clinical and demographic metadata varied by source and participant and was provided uncurated.

TCRbeta CDR3 regions were amplified from genomic DNA by means of the immunoSEQ Assay, a bias-controlled multiplex PCR. In the authors' own workflow: The number of nucleated cells in each sample was estimated by amplification of reference gene primers within the assay. To quantify the absolute abundance of each unique TCRbeta CDR3 rearrangement, sequence reads were collapsed and filtered. For each sample, productive Simpson clonality was calculated by taking the square root of Simpson's diversity index across productive rearrangements. This is the immuneACCESS table as TCRdb keeps it, with only in-frame sequences that have V and J called. A part of the clones is gone; compared with another copy, unresolved V genes explain less than half, and the rest is unexplained. From that table come the V and J calls and clone size; the DNA was used to work out D and trimming. The sample profile shows around 39,000 clones; over 80% of them were found once. The ten largest account for 7.5% to 10% of the sample.

Source material: peripheral blood. This clonotype was obtained from a human donor in a cohort sampled during active COVID-19.

The bases read TGTGCCAGCAGCAAAAGACAGGGGGCGAATGAGCAGTTCTTC. This sequence encodes CASSKRQGANEQFF. The sequence joins TRBV7-9 to TRBJ2-1; 10 junctional bases match TRBD1. At the junction V is shortened by 5 bases and J by 7 bases; bases outside the gene matches: 5. CDR1 and CDR2 (SEHNR, FQNEAQ) derive from the germline V gene (reference sequence). Including the terminal cysteine and phenylalanine, the CDR3 comprises 14 residues. The kept DNA is CDR3 alone, 42 bases in frame from the first base.